This T cell receptor (beta chain) comes out of a study of blood T cell repertoires in COVID-19. For the study at large: PBMCs, B-cell-depleted T cells, or T cells were the source of the cDNA or gDNA that made up the material.

Authors' processing steps: Reference gene primers were amplified, and this amplification served to estimate nucleated cell counts. Data came from immunoSEQ multiplex PCR; TCRdb stores just in-frame clones and leaves some out. V, J and clone size are taken as reported in that table, and D and trimming were inferred from the DNA itself. The table has some 95,000 clones, 70% to 90% seen once. The CDR3 contains 14 residues. Trimming pared 5 bases from V and 7 bases from J, leaving 12 bases between. Germline V gives CDR1 SGHVS, CDR2 FNYEAQ. The rearrangement links TRBV7-6 to TRBJ1-6; possible D gene TRBD1, 6 bases. The receptor was isolated from an older man with acute or convalescent COVID-19. Sequencing was done on a sample of peripheral blood. In DNA form, the CDR3 reads TGTGCCAGCAGCCAAGACAGGCTAAATTCACCCCTCCACTTT. Amino acids: CASSQDRLNSPLHF.